These 26 T cell receptor beta chains came from one sample sequenced in a study of T cell repertoires in cytomegalovirus infection. One entry per CDR3 protein results from TCRdb running MiXCR on the reads. Of approximately 750,000 distinct CDR3 sequences listed, roughly a third are singletons. Sequencing was done on a sample of PBMCs. The receptors stem from a human donor in good health (CMV status not recorded). Some clones in this sample may be carry-over from other donors' samples.

This clonotype showed up many times. The rearrangement joins TRBV12-3 or TRBV12-4 to TRBJ2-7; D is unresolved. The V and J ends lost 3 bases and 3 bases respectively, with 6 bases between them. This CDR3 is built from 12 residues. CDR3 loop: CASSFGGYEQYV. DNA of the CDR3: TGTGCCAGCAGTTTTGGCGGCTACGAGCAGTACGTC.

The rearrangement links TRBV19 to TRBJ2-2, with D possibly matching TRBD1 (5 bases). This CDR3 is built from 14 residues. Looked up from germline, CDR1 is LNHDA and CDR2 is SQIVND (reference sequence). The germline V and J ends were trimmed by 0 bases and 6 bases, with 8 bases remaining between them. The CDR3 region is CASSIDGAAGELFF. The CDR3 DNA reads as TGTGCCAGTAGTATAGATGGGGCGGCCGGGGAGCTGTTTTTT. Together with reference TRBV19 and TRBJ2-2, the CDR3 gives the full variable domain: DGGITQSPKYLFRKEGQNVTLSCEQNLNHDAMYWYRQDPGQGLRLIYYSQIVNDFQKGDIAEGYSVSREKKESFPLTVTSAQKNPTAFYLCASSIDGAAGELFFGEGSRLTVL.

This clonotype was counted many times. Written as DNA, the CDR3 is TGTGCCAGCAGTCACCGACAGTATGATGGGGTAGTCACTGAAGCTTTCTTT. It encodes CASSHRQYDGVVTEAFF. The chain links TRBV6-1 to TRBJ1-1; a possible D gene is TRBD1 (5 bases). CDR1 and CDR2 (germline): MNHNS, SASEGT. V was shortened by 5 bases and J by 4 bases, with 23 bases between the two germline ends. The CDR3 is 17 amino acids.

This clonotype has only a few counts. The rearrangement joins TRBV6-2 or TRBV6-3 to TRBJ2-3; 9 positions match TRBD2. There are 17 residues in the CDR3. V lost 2 bases and J lost 4; bases outside the gene matches: 10. Germline lookup yields CDR1 MNHEY and CDR2 SVGEGT. CDR3 sequence (DNA): TGTGCCAGCAGTTACGGGTCTCTAGCGGGGTTCGCAGATACGCAGTATTTT. Translating gives CASSYGSLAGFADTQYF.

In this sample, this clonotype turned up a few times. This chain connects TRBV2 to TRBJ2-7, with a possible D match to TRBD1 (6 bases). There are 15 residues in the CDR3. V lost 5 bases and J lost 3, with 17 bases in between. Looked up from germline, CDR1 is SNHLY and CDR2 is FYNNEI. CDR3 amino acids: CASSFLTGANYEQYF. For the CDR3, the DNA is TGTGCCAGCAGTTTTCTGACAGGAGCAAACTACGAGCAGTACTTC.

This clonotype appeared once. One junction end disagrees with the germline gene, perhaps due to a read error. The chain has TRBV4-1 and TRBJ2-2, with 12 bases identical to TRBD2. Germline CDR1 MGHRA, CDR2 YSYEKL. The CDR3 covers 16 residues. The CDR3 coding sequence is TGCTCCAGCAGCCACCCTAGCGGGAGGGCCCGCGGGGAGCTGTTTTTT. Its protein is CSSSHPSGRARGELFF.

This chain connects TRBV4-1 to TRBJ1-2; 10 bases align to TRBD1. Germline CDR1 is MGHRA and CDR2 is YSYEKL. J gave up 3 bases and V 5 bases, and 6 bases lay outside the gene matches. CDR3 length: 15 amino acids. The CDR3, as DNA: TGCGCCAGCAGCGAGGGACAGGGGAGAGACTATGGCTACACCTTC. Amino acid sequence: CASSEGQGRDYGYTF.

V usage is TRBV28 and J usage is TRBJ1-1, with D tentatively TRBD1 (5 bases). V shed 2 bases and J shed 5 bases, with 21 bases lying between them. This CDR3 contains 17 residues. CDR1 MDHEN and CDR2 SYDVKM come from the germline V gene. CDR3 loop: CASSLTQGTGSLTEAFF. Here the CDR3 DNA reads TGTGCCAGCAGTTTAACCCAGGGTACCGGGTCTCTGACTGAAGCTTTCTTT.

This sequence joins TRBV5-6 and TRBJ2-3; TRBD1 is a possible D gene (6 bases). The germline CDR1 and CDR2 sequences are SGHDT and YYEEEE. V shed 2 bases and J shed 2 bases, with 15 bases lying between them. CDR3 length: 16 residues. DNA for the CDR3: TGTGCCAGCAGCTTCCGACAGGCCGCACTCACAGATACGCAGTATTTT. This gives the protein CASSFRQAALTDTQYF.

The chain's CDR3 is CASSLGRRVGFF. The CDR3 bases are TGTGCCAGCAGTTTAGGTCGCCGGGTCGGTTTCTTT. The rearrangement links TRBV28 to TRBJ1-1, with D unresolved. The CDR3 length is 12 residues. Looked up from germline, CDR1 is MDHEN and CDR2 is SYDVKM. Trimming took off 2 bases at V and 13 bases at J, with 14 bases between the two ends.

The chain links TRBV11-2 to TRBJ1-2; no reliable D call. Germline V gives CDR1 SGHAT, CDR2 FQNNGV. This CDR3 is built from 13 residues. V was trimmed by 0 bases and J by 10 bases, leaving 12 bases between them. The CDR3 bases are TGTGCCAGCAGCTTAGATTTTGCCAAGCCCTACACCTTC. Residues: CASSLDFAKPYTF.

This clonotype was seen more than once but under ten times. The rearrangement joins TRBV27 to TRBJ2-1; 10 bases line up with TRBD1. J was trimmed by 10 bases and V by 4 bases; bases with no gene match: 10. CDR1 and CDR2 from the germline V gene are MNHEY and SMNVEV (reference sequence). CDR3 size: 15 residues. CDR3 in amino acids: CASSSHGTGASEQFF. For the CDR3, the DNA is TGTGCCAGCAGTTCCCACGGGACAGGGGCGAGCGAGCAGTTCTTC.

The rearrangement joins TRBV7-9 to TRBJ1-1; TRBD1 agrees at 7 bases. V was clipped by 6 bases and J by 6 bases; unmatched bases: 10. Germline loops: CDR1 SEHNR, CDR2 FQNEAQ (reference sequence). The CDR3 has 14 residues. The CDR3, as DNA: TGTGCCAGCAGAGAACAGGGGATGGCGGCTGAAGCTTTCTTT. The encoded protein is CASREQGMAAEAFF.

CDR3 in amino acids: CASSPRLTSGSYEQYF. Written as DNA, the CDR3 is TGCGCCAGCAGCCCGCGACTTACTAGCGGCTCCTACGAGCAGTACTTC. V is TRBV4-1 and J is TRBJ2-7, with 8 bases matching TRBD2. The length of the CDR3 is 16 residues. The germline CDR1 and CDR2 sequences are MGHRA and YSYEKL. Losses at the gene ends were 4 bases for V and 0 bases for J; bases not matched to a gene: 8.

The V call is TRBV5-1, the J call TRBJ1-4; D is possibly TRBD1 (6 bases). Germline V CDR1 and CDR2: SGHRS, YFSETQ. Trimming took 3 bases from V and 6 from J, leaving 18 bases between them. This CDR3 region has 16 residues. The CDR3 sequence: CASSSRRQEVHEKLFF. The DNA of the CDR3 is TGCGCCAGCAGCTCTAGAAGACAGGAGGTCCATGAAAAACTGTTTTTT.

The chain links TRBV12-3 or TRBV12-4 to TRBJ2-1; no clear D. The CDR3 consists of 15 residues. The V and J ends lost 6 bases and 2 bases respectively, with 14 bases between them. DNA of the CDR3: TGTGCCAGCAGCCCCTGGCGGAACACCTACAATGAGCAGTTCTTC. Amino acids: CASSPWRNTYNEQFF.

This clonotype was seen many times. The chain uses TRBV7-2 and TRBJ1-2; unclear D gene. The CDR3 spans 13 residues. Trimming removed 2 bases from V and 4 bases from J, with 8 bases in between. The germline V gene encodes CDR1 SGHTA and CDR2 FQGNSA. The CDR3 sequence: CASSLLEFYGYTF. For the CDR3, the DNA is TGTGCCAGCAGCTTACTGGAATTCTATGGCTACACCTTC.

A note on this clonotype: Since a much larger clone is just one base distant, this may be a read error. The V call is TRBV7-3, the J call TRBJ2-3, with 8 positions matching TRBD2. The V segment lost 7 bases and the J segment 1 base; nucleotides outside the gene matches: 4. The CDR3 contains 14 residues. Germline CDR1 is SGHTA and CDR2 is FQGTGA. The CDR3 bases are TGTGCCAGCATCCCAGCGGGGGGCACAGATACGCAGTATTTT. It is translated as CASIPAGGTDTQYF.

The chain couples TRBV28 to TRBJ1-5; 10 bases align to TRBD1. V gave up 7 bases and J gave up 6 bases; unmatched junction bases: 6. The V gene's germline CDR1 is MDHEN and CDR2 SYDVKM. The CDR3 is made up of 14 amino acids. CDR3 protein: CASNDRGHTQPQHF. The DNA for the CDR3 is TGTGCCAGCAATGACAGGGGGCATACTCAGCCCCAGCATTTT. The full variable domain, in which reference TRBV28 and TRBJ1-5 provide the parts outside the CDR3, is DVKVTQSSRYLVKRTGEKVFLECVQDMDHENMFWYRQDPGLGLRLIYFSYDVKMKEKGDIPEGYSVSREKKERFSLILESASTNQTSMYLCASNDRGHTQPQHFGDGTRLSIL.

Details on this clonotype: Likely a read error: the CDR3 ends without its conserved phenylalanine or tryptophan. The chain uses TRBV2 and TRBJ2-5, with D maybe TRBD2 (7 bases). Trimming left V 7 bases short and J 6 bases short, with 18 bases between. The CDR3 runs to 14 residues. Germline lookup yields CDR1 SNHLY and CDR2 FYNNEI. Here the CDR3 DNA reads TGTGCCAGCACGGACGCAAGCGGGACAAAGACCCAGTACTTA. Translation: CASTDASGTKTQYL.

This rearrangement joins TRBV7-2 to TRBJ1-2, with D tentatively TRBD1 (5 bases). Between the trimmed V and J ends, which lost 5 bases and 5 bases, there was a span of 18 bases. Germline assignment: CDR1 SGHTA and CDR2 FQGNSA. This CDR3 is 15 amino acids long. The CDR3 spells CASSTVPTEFYGYTF. The CDR3 coding sequence is TGTGCCAGCAGCACCGTCCCGACAGAGTTTTATGGCTACACCTTC.

This clonotype has at least ten counts. The chain is built from TRBV25-1 and TRBJ1-6; no firm D call. Germline assignment: CDR1 MGHDK and CDR2 SYGVNS. CDR3 length: 14 residues. Between the trimmed V and J ends, which lost 4 bases and 10 bases, there was a span of 14 bases. The CDR3 DNA follows: TGTGCCAGCAGTGCCTCCGGACCCCTATCACCCCTCCACTTT. Residues: CASSASGPLSPLHF.

The chain carries TRBV11-2 and TRBJ2-5; D is possibly TRBD2 (7 bases). The CDR3 is 15 amino acids. V lost 5 bases and J 1 base, leaving 14 bases between the germline ends. Looked up from germline, CDR1 is SGHAT and CDR2 is FQNNGV. CDR3 DNA: TGTGCCAGCAGCGACAGGTGGGGGGGCCAAGAGACCCAGTACTTC. It is translated as CASSDRWGGQETQYF.

This clonotype was counted only a few times. The chain recombines TRBV6-1 with TRBJ2-7; 7 bases align to TRBD1. The junction had 9 bases not matched to a gene; V was cut back by 6 bases and J by 13 bases. CDR1 is MNHNS and CDR2 is SASEGT in the germline V gene. The CDR3 spans 11 residues. As DNA, the CDR3 is TGTGCCAGCAGCAACCGGGACAGAACATACTTC. It codes for CASSNRDRTYF.

The rearrangement links TRBV20-1 to TRBJ1-6; D remains ambiguous. Germline CDR1 reads DFQATT; CDR2 reads SNEGSKA (reference sequence). This CDR3 is 14 amino acids long. Trimming took off 2 bases at V and 4 bases at J, with 9 bases between the two ends. CDR3 sequence reads: CSARRQDYNSPLHF. CDR3 nucleotides: TGCAGTGCTAGAAGGCAAGATTATAATTCACCCCTCCACTTT.

This chain links TRBV4-2 with TRBJ2-7; D gene ambiguous. V dropped 1 base and J dropped 3 bases, with 10 bases sitting between them. The CDR3 consists of 14 residues. From germline, CDR1 is LGHNA and CDR2 YNFKEQ. This CDR3 is CASSQVEHDYEQYF. The CDR3 DNA follows: TGTGCCAGCAGCCAAGTCGAGCACGACTACGAGCAGTACTTC.